These 26 T cell receptor beta chains originate from one sample sequenced in a study of identical twins. TCRdb re-derived calls from the 5' RACE reads in MiXCR, one entry per CDR3 protein. The table records about 900,000 distinct CDR3 sequences, around an eighth of them present only once. These same records also appear under a second study, on yellow fever vaccine responses in identical twins.

Sequenced: PBMCs. The receptors were sampled from a woman in her late teens or twenties in good health.

The chain uses TRBV7-2 and TRBJ2-4, with D hard to call. The CDR3 has 15 amino acids. The ends were cut back, 2 bases at V and 0 bases at J, with 8 bases in the middle. Germline CDR1 reads SGHTA; CDR2 reads FQGNSA. CDR3 residues: CASSLQPLAKNIQYF. The CDR3 DNA sequence: TGTGCCAGCAGCTTACAACCACTAGCCAAAAACATTCAGTACTTC.

This clonotype came up a few times. The V gene is TRBV20-1, the J gene TRBJ1-5, with 9 bases aligning to TRBD1. Germline CDR1 is DFQATT and CDR2 is SNEGSKA (reference sequence). The CDR3 consists of 16 residues. V shed 3 bases, J shed 2 bases, and the junction held 8 bases outside the gene matches. CDR3 sequence (DNA): TGCAGTGCTAGGTATATACAGGGGGCGGGCAATCAGCCCCAGCATTTT. Encoded protein: CSARYIQGAGNQPQHF.

This chain joins TRBV12-3 or TRBV12-4 and TRBJ2-3; possible D gene TRBD2, 5 bases. V lost 6 bases and J 9 bases, leaving 13 bases between the germline ends. CDR3 length: 12 amino acids. DNA for the CDR3: TGTGCCAGCAGCCCGGACTCCAGGACGCAGTATTTT. Its protein product is CASSPDSRTQYF.

This clonotype appeared a few times. In DNA form, the CDR3 reads TGTGCCAGCACCCTTTGGGGAGCGGAAAACAATGAGCAGTTCTTC. Translated: CASTLWGAENNEQFF. The V and J genes are TRBV12-3 or TRBV12-4 and TRBJ2-1; possibly TRBD2 for D (5 bases). The CDR3 loop spans 15 amino acids. V lost 7 bases, J lost 5 bases, and 18 bases lay in between.

V is TRBV12-3 or TRBV12-4 and J is TRBJ2-1, with D perhaps matching TRBD1 (6 bases). The V gene lost 5 bases and the J gene lost 8 bases, with 10 bases spanning the gap. CDR3 length: 12 amino acids. CDR3 amino acids: CASSQTGYEQFF. The DNA for the CDR3 is TGTGCCAGCAGTCAGACAGGATATGAGCAGTTCTTC.

The genes are TRBV4-1 and TRBJ1-2; 10 bases map to TRBD1. Germline V gives CDR1 MGHRA, CDR2 YSYEKL. The J segment lost 3 bases and the V segment lost 3 bases, leaving 4 bases of the junction unmatched. The CDR3 length is 15 residues. The CDR3 is CASSQTGGADYGYTF. The CDR3 DNA reads TGCGCCAGCAGCCAGACAGGGGGCGCTGACTATGGCTACACCTTC.

In this sample, this clonotype turned up a few times. This chain uses TRBV20-1 with TRBJ2-2, with a weak D call TRBD1 (5 bases). Germline V gene sequence: CDR1 DFQATT, CDR2 SNEGSKA (reference sequence). Trimming left V 7 bases short and J 1 base short, with 10 bases between. This CDR3 contains 13 residues. CDR3 DNA: TGCAGTGTTTCCGGACAGAACACCGGGGAGCTGTTTTTT. The encoded protein is CSVSGQNTGELFF.

In its sample, this clonotype was seen many times. J is TRBJ2-2 and V is TRBV12-3 or TRBV12-4, with D perhaps being TRBD1 or TRBD2 (6 bases each). The CDR3 sequence is 16 residues long. The ends were cut back, 5 bases at V and 6 bases at J, with 19 bases in the middle. This chain's CDR3 is CASSPKQGRRAGELFF. The CDR3 DNA is TGTGCCAGCAGTCCAAAACAGGGAAGGAGGGCCGGGGAGCTGTTTTTT.

This clonotype was counted only a few times. This chain joins TRBV18 and TRBJ2-7; 9 nucleotides agree with TRBD1. Germline V gene data show CDR1 as KGHSH and CDR2 as LQKENI. The CDR3 loop spans 15 amino acids. Germline trimming cut 0 bases from V and 5 bases from J; bases unmatched to any gene: 5. The CDR3 DNA reads as TGTGCCAGCTCACCACCGGGACAGGGAGGCCACGAGCAGTACGTC. It yields the protein CASSPPGQGGHEQYV.

V and J are TRBV5-1 and TRBJ2-2; the match to TRBD1 covers 9 bases. The length of the CDR3 is 16 residues. V was pared by 5 bases and J by 3 bases, with 8 bases of the junction left unmatched. CDR1 and CDR2 (germline): SGHRS, YFSETQ. CDR3 amino acids: CASSKRTGDDTGELFF. CDR3 bases: TGCGCCAGCAGTAAGAGGACAGGGGACGACACCGGGGAGCTGTTTTTT.

A few counts support this clonotype. This chain joins TRBV20-1 and TRBJ1-1; D ambiguous. Per the germline V gene, CDR1 is DFQATT and CDR2 is SNEGSKA (reference sequence). V shed 5 bases and J shed 1 base, with 11 bases lying between them. This CDR3 has 13 amino acids. In nucleotides, the CDR3 is TGCAGTGCTCGGAACAGCCCGAACACTGAAGCTTTCTTT. This codes for CSARNSPNTEAFF.

The chain uses TRBV28 and TRBJ2-1, with 7 bases identical to TRBD1. Losses at the gene ends were 4 bases for V and 0 bases for J; bases not matched to a gene: 6. This CDR3 is built from 16 residues. Germline assignment: CDR1 MDHEN and CDR2 SYDVKM. CDR3 sequence reads: CASSSQTGSSYNEQFF. In DNA, the CDR3 is TGTGCCAGCAGTTCGCAGACAGGGAGCTCCTACAATGAGCAGTTCTTC.

This clonotype has more than one count but fewer than ten. One end of the junction fails to match germline, which may point to a read error. The rearrangement links TRBV20-1 to TRBJ2-1; TRBD2 matches 16 bases. Germline loops: CDR1 DFQATT, CDR2 SNEGSKA (reference sequence). The CDR3 has 18 amino acids. CDR3 amino acids: CCARGGTSGRVSYNEQFF. CDR3 DNA sequence: TGCTGTGCTAGAGGGGGGACTAGCGGGAGGGTCTCCTACAATGAGCAGTTCTTC.

This clonotype was seen a few times. The chain links TRBV5-1 to TRBJ2-7; 7 bases are shared with TRBD2. The CDR3 totals 16 residues. J gave up 7 bases and V 0 bases, and 13 bases lay outside the gene matches. Germline CDR1 is SGHRS and CDR2 is YFSETQ. This CDR3 is CASSLAAGTGAWEQYF. The CDR3 DNA follows: TGCGCCAGCAGCTTGGCAGCGGGGACGGGAGCGTGGGAGCAGTACTTC.

This clonotype appeared many times. The chain carries TRBV12-3 or TRBV12-4 and TRBJ1-2, with D perhaps TRBD1 (5 bases). The CDR3 extends over 14 amino acids. V lost 1 base to trimming and J lost 3 bases, with 9 bases between them. The CDR3 is CASSLEGIHYGYTF. The CDR3 DNA sequence: TGTGCCAGCAGTTTAGAGGGGATTCACTATGGCTACACCTTC.

This clonotype has ten or more counts. The V call is TRBV29-1, the J call TRBJ2-2; the D is unclear. V was cut by 4 bases and J by 7 bases, with 16 bases left in between. CDR1 is SQVTM and CDR2 is ANQGSEA in the germline V gene. This CDR3 has 14 residues. The CDR3 region has the DNA TGCAGCGTTGTGCAGCCGGGCACCAGCGGGGAGCTGTTTTTT. Its protein product is CSVVQPGTSGELFF.

This clonotype was counted only a few times. The chain carries TRBV6-1 and TRBJ1-2; 8 nucleotides agree with TRBD1. CDR1 and CDR2 from the germline V gene are MNHNS and SASEGT. The CDR3 spans 15 residues. V lost 6 bases and J lost 4; bases outside the gene matches: 10. CDR3: CASSQPDRARYGYTF. The CDR3 bases are TGTGCCAGCAGCCAACCGGACAGGGCGCGCTATGGCTACACCTTC.

This clonotype has a handful of counts. This chain links TRBV2 with TRBJ2-1; D unresolved. Trimming removed 1 base from V and 4 bases from J, with 14 bases in between. The CDR3 runs to 16 residues. The V gene's germline CDR1 is SNHLY and CDR2 FYNNEI. The CDR3 region has the DNA TGTGCCAGCAGTGAAGGTAGCTCTAAGTTTTACAATGAGCAGTTCTTC. It yields the protein CASSEGSSKFYNEQFF. Looking up the rest from reference TRBV2 and TRBJ2-1 gives the full variable domain: EPEVTQTPSHQVTQMGQEVILRCVPISNHLYFYWYRQILGQKVEFLVSFYNNEISEKSEIFDDQFSVERPDGSNFTLKIRSTKLEDSAMYFCASSEGSSKFYNEQFFGPGTRLTVL.

The sample holds a few counts of this clonotype. The chain couples TRBV5-1 to TRBJ2-7, with D hard to call. With 5 bases removed from V and 6 bases from J, the gap between germline ends came to 12 bases. This CDR3 has 12 amino acids. The germline CDR1 and CDR2 sequences are SGHRS and YFSETQ. The CDR3 DNA reads TGCGCCAGCAGTCAACCCCCGGGCGAGCAGTACTTC. This codes for CASSQPPGEQYF.

The chain links TRBV6-1 to TRBJ1-5; D unresolved. Trimming removed 7 bases at V and 0 bases at J, with 13 bases between. The CDR3 spans 15 residues. Germline values: CDR1 MNHNS, CDR2 SASEGT. CDR3 bases: TGTGCCAGCAAACTGACAAGGTATAGCAATCAGCCCCAGCATTTT. This encodes CASKLTRYSNQPQHF.

This clonotype has only a few counts. The chain combines TRBV10-3 with TRBJ2-4, with TRBD2 identical over 9 bases. CDR3 length: 13 residues. The V gene end was trimmed by 8 bases and the J gene end by 7 bases; junction bases not matched to a gene: 6. Germline loops: CDR1 ENHRY, CDR2 SYGVKD. The CDR3 DNA reads TGTGCCATCGCTGCTAGCGGGACTAACATTCAGTACTTC. Encoded protein: CAIAASGTNIQYF.

The gene calls are TRBV6-5 and TRBJ2-7, with D possibly matching TRBD1 (5 bases). The CDR3 totals 15 residues. Deletions cut 4 bases from V and 0 bases from J, with 13 bases between. Germline V gene data show CDR1 as MNHEY and CDR2 as SVGAGI. The CDR3 here is CASSCVTDSSYEQYV. CDR3 DNA sequence: TGTGCCAGCAGTTGCGTGACAGATAGCTCCTACGAGCAGTACGTC.

This clonotype has only a few counts. This sequence joins TRBV4-2 and TRBJ2-2, with D hard to call. The CDR3 contains 15 residues. CDR1 and CDR2 from the germline V gene are LGHNA and YNFKEQ. Trimming removed 1 base from V and 1 base from J, with 7 bases in between. The CDR3 here is CASSQGQRNTGELFF. DNA for the CDR3: TGTGCCAGCAGCCAAGGTCAGAGGAACACCGGGGAGCTGTTTTTT.

The chain employs TRBV24-1 and TRBJ2-2, with TRBD2 identical over 8 bases. The CDR3 contains 16 residues. Trimming at V came to 4 bases and at J to 6 bases, leaving 9 bases not matched to a gene. Germline CDR1 is KGHDR and CDR2 is SFDVKD. The CDR3 region is CATSDLPDSGAGELFF. CDR3 in DNA: TGTGCCACCAGTGACCTTCCCGATAGCGGGGCCGGGGAGCTGTTTTTT.

This clonotype came up a few times. The chain has TRBV7-3 and TRBJ2-1; the D gene is possibly TRBD2 (5 bases). Germline assignment: CDR1 SGHTA and CDR2 FQGTGA. V dropped 5 bases and J dropped 3 bases, with 14 bases sitting between them. The CDR3 is 15 residues long. The CDR3 sequence is CASSPDYSGYNEQFF. The CDR3 nucleotides read TGTGCCAGCAGCCCCGACTACTCGGGCTACAATGAGCAGTTCTTC.

V and J are TRBV29-1 and TRBJ2-3; tentatively, D is TRBD2 (5 bases). The CDR3 loop spans 15 amino acids. Germline CDR1 reads SQVTM; CDR2 reads ANQGSEA. The germline V and J ends were trimmed by 4 bases and 4 bases, with 18 bases remaining between them. The CDR3: CSVGPPRVPADTQYF. DNA for the CDR3: TGCAGCGTTGGCCCCCCGCGGGTGCCAGCAGATACGCAGTATTTT.